This is a list of T cell receptor beta chains from one sample in a study of blood T cells in healthy people across ages. Each CDR3 protein is one row after TCRdb ran MiXCR on the 5' RACE reads. The sample consists of roughly 800,000 distinct CDR3 sequences, about 62% of them appearing once. The source material was blood. The receptors derive from a man aged 30 to 45 in good health. Each CDR3 is given with its conserved first and last residue. Each record gives: V gene, J gene, CDR3 protein.

TRBV19	TRBJ1-1	CASSQEGGPNTEAFF
TRBV7-2	TRBJ2-3	CASSAPLARSTDTQYF
TRBV6-5	TRBJ2-7	CASSSFSGGAYEQYF
TRBV4-2	TRBJ2-2	CASSHSTGELFF
TRBV27	TRBJ2-1	CASSLFLAGGTYNEQFF
TRBV11-2	TRBJ2-1	CASSPDPQTANEQFF
TRBV27	TRBJ2-5	CASSLATGEETQYF
TRBV20-1	TRBJ2-5	CSAYSETQYF
TRBV3-1	.	CASSQDSRGERNEQYF
TRBV7-6	TRBJ2-1	CASTLGGVYEQFF
TRBV11-1	TRBJ2-7	CASRGLKNEQYF
TRBV30	TRBJ1-2	CAWGRGAGNDGYTF
TRBV20-1	TRBJ1-2	CSARSNLGYYGYTF
TRBV9	TRBJ2-1	CASSAQGNTLSYNEQFF
TRBV6-2/TRBV6-3	TRBJ1-2	CASTHERGYYGYTF
TRBV29-1	TRBJ1-1	CSVVLRTEAFF
TRBV20-1	TRBJ2-1	CSARDALVDEQFF
TRBV28	TRBJ2-7	CASRQGFNEQYF
TRBV4-3	TRBJ1-2	CASSQDIKPKYGYTF
TRBV20-1	TRBJ1-2	CSANGYNYGYTF
TRBV29-1	TRBJ1-2	CSVPGGGYGYTF
TRBV27	TRBJ1-2	CASSLQQGRLGGYTF
TRBV15	TRBJ2-3	CATSPREDTQYF
TRBV5-1	TRBJ2-3	CASSLGQPSDTQYF
TRBV20-1	TRBJ1-4	CSARDLRQKNEKLFF
TRBV20-1	TRBJ2-3	CSARDRLAGSPGTQYF
TRBV3-1	TRBJ2-2	CASSQGVQGTGELFF
TRBV28	TRBJ2-4	CASSIPGTSRAKNIQYF
TRBV4-1	TRBJ2-1	CASSPSLAGDAIEQFF
TRBV5-4	TRBJ2-2	CASSLDIAGTGELFF
TRBV7-2	TRBJ1-4	CASSEHREEKLFF
TRBV7-3	TRBJ1-6	CASSPTGGNSPLHF
TRBV7-8	TRBJ2-5	CASSLGGLVKETQYF
TRBV5-1	TRBJ1-2	CASSHGQRRKRDGYTF
TRBV24-1	TRBJ1-5	CAETGASGDQPQHF
TRBV29-1	TRBJ2-3	CSVATSGSDTQYF
TRBV29-1	TRBJ1-1	CSVVGGPFEAFF
TRBV29-1	.	CSVELPGEQYF
TRBV28	TRBJ2-1	CASSVPGLNEQFF
TRBV25-1	TRBJ1-6	CASSEGGTSPPLHF
TRBV4-2	TRBJ2-5	CASSAHPFNLGEETQYF
TRBV15	TRBJ1-2	CATSRDLGPSYGYTF
TRBV28	.	CASSGDRAQETQYF